This TCR beta chain comes out of a study of blood T cell repertoires in COVID-19. Study-level background: Both acute and convalescent COVID-19 samples were obtained from the United States, Italy and Spain. PBMCs, B-cell-depleted T cells, or T cells provided the cDNA or gDNA that made up the material.

This clone was detected a few times. As originally analysed: Cell counts per sample came from amplifying reference gene primers. The data were produced by immunoSEQ multiplex PCR, yet TCRdb's version contains in-frame clones alone and is incomplete. From that table come the V and J calls and clone size; the DNA was used to work out D and trimming. The data contain around 130,000 clones, about 74% of them singletons. Germline V gives CDR1 SGHAT, CDR2 FQNNGV. The CDR3 runs to 13 residues. V gave up 1 base and J gave up 3 bases, with 7 bases separating them. This receptor was taken from a human donor in a cohort sampled during active COVID-19. Sequenced: peripheral blood. This sequence joins TRBV11-2 and TRBJ2-7; weak D call: TRBD1 (5 bases). In DNA, the CDR3 is TGTGCCAGCAGCTTAGGACAGATCTACGAGCAGTACTTC. Encoded protein: CASSLGQIYEQYF. Full variable domain (remainder filled in from reference TRBV11-2 and TRBJ2-7): EAGVAQSPRYKIIEKRQSVAFWCNPISGHATLYWYQQILGQGPKLLIQFQNNGVVDDSQLPKDRFSAERLKGVDSTLKIQPAKLEDSAVYLCASSLGQIYEQYFGPGTRLTVT.